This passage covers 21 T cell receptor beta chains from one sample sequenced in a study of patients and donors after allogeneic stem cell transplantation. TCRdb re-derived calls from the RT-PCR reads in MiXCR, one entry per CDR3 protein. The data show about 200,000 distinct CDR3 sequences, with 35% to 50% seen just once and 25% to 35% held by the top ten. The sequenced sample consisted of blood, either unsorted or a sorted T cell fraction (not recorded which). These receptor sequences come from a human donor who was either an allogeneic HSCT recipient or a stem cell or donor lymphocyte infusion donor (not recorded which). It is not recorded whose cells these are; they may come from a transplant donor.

This CDR3 is CASTSGLAADTQYF. The CDR3 DNA reads as TGTGCCAGCACCTCGGGACTAGCGGCGGATACGCAGTATTTT. The chain is built from TRBV6-5 and TRBJ2-3, with TRBD2 matching over 11 bases. After removal of 7 bases from V and 6 bases from J, the junction contained 6 bases not matched to a gene. The CDR3 is 14 amino acids. The germline CDR1 and CDR2 sequences are MNHEY and SVGAGI.

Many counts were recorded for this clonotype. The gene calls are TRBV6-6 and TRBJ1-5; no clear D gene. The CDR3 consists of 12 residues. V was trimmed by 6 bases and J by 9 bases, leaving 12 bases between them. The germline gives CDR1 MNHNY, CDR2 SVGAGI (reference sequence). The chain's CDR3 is CASSLKVGPQHF. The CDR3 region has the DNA TGTGCCAGCAGCCTAAAAGTCGGGCCCCAGCATTTT.

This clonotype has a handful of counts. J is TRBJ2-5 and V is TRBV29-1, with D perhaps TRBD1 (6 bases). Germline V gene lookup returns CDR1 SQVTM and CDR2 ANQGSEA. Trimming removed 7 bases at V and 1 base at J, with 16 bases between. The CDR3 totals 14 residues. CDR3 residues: CSAPLGTSQETQYF. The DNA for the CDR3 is TGCAGCGCTCCTCTGGGGACATCCCAAGAGACCCAGTACTTC.

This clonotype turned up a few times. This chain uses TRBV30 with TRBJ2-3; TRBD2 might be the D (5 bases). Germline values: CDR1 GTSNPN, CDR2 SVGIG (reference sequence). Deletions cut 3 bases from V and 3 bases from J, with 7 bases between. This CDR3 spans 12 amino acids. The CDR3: CAWSPGTDTQYF. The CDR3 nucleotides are TGTGCCTGGAGCCCGGGGACAGATACGCAGTATTTT.

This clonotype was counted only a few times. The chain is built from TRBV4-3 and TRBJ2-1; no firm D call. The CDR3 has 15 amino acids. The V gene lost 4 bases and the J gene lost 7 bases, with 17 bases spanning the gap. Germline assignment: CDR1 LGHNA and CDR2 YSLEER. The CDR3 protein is CASSPGRLSANEQFF. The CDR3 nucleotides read TGCGCCAGCAGCCCCGGCCGGCTCTCTGCGAATGAGCAGTTCTTC.

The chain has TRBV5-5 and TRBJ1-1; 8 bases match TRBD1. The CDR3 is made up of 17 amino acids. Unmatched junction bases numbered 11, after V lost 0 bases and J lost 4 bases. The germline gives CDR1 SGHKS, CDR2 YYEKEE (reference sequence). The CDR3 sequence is CASSLVLDRGSGTEAFF. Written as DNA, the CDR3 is TGTGCCAGCAGCTTGGTCCTTGACAGGGGATCGGGCACTGAAGCTTTCTTT.

The CDR3 nucleotides are TGTGCCAGGAAACCAGCGGGAGGCAACTACAATGAGCAGTTCTTC. Translation gives CARKPAGGNYNEQFF. The chain links TRBV25-1 to TRBJ2-1; TRBD2 matches 9 bases. Germline loops: CDR1 MGHDK, CDR2 SYGVNS. With V trimmed by 9 bases and J by 3 bases, 9 bases remained unmatched. The CDR3 covers 15 residues.

The DNA of the CDR3 is TGTGCCAGCACTTGGGATAGTGGGAGGGACTGGGGGCACAATGAGCAGTTCTTC. Translation: CASTWDSGRDWGHNEQFF. The chain combines TRBV12-3 or TRBV12-4 with TRBJ2-1; TRBD2 is a possible D gene (7 bases). The CDR3 runs to 18 residues. Trimming left V 7 bases short and J 5 bases short, with 27 bases between.

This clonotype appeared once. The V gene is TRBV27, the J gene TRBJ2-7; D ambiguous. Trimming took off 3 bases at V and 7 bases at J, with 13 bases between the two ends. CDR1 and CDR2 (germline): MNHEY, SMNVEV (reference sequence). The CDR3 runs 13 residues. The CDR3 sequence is CASSFNSVEEQYF. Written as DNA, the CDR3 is TGTGCCAGCAGTTTCAACTCAGTCGAAGAGCAGTACTTC.

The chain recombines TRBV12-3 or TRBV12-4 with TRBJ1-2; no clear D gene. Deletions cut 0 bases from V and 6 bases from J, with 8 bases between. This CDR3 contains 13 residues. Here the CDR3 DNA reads TGTGCCAGCAGTTTAGCGCACCCGGATGGCTACACCTTC. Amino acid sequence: CASSLAHPDGYTF.

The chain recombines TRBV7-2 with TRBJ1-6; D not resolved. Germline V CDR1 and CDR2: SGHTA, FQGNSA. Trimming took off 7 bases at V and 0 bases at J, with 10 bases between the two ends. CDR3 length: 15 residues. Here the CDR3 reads CASTPSPSYNSPLHF. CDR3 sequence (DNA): TGTGCCAGCACCCCGAGTCCCTCCTATAATTCACCCCTCCACTTT.

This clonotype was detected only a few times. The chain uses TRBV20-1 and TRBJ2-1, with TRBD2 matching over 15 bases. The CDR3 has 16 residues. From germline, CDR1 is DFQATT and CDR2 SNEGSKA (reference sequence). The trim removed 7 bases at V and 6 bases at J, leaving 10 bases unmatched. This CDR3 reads CSGWTSGRAGGNEQFF. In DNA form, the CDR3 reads TGCAGTGGGTGGACTAGCGGGAGGGCAGGTGGCAATGAGCAGTTCTTC.

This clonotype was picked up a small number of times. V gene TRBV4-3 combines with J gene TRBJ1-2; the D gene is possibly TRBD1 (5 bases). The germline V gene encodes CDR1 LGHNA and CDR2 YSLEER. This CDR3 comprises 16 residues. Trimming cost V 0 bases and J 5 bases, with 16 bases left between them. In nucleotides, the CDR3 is TGCGCCAGCAGCCAAGATATCGGGCGACAGATTTATGGCTACACCTTC. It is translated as CASSQDIGRQIYGYTF.

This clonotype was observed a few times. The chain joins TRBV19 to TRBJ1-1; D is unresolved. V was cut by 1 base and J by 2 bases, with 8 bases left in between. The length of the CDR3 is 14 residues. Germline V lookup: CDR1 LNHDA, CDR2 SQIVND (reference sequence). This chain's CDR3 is CASSIGRQNTEAFF. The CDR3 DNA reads TGTGCCAGTAGTATAGGCAGACAAAACACTGAAGCTTTCTTT.

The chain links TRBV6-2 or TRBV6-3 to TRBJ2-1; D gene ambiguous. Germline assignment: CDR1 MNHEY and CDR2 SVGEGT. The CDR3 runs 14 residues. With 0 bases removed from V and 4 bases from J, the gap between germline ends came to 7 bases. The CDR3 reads CASSYSGLYNEQFF. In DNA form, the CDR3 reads TGTGCCAGCAGTTACTCTGGCTTATACAATGAGCAGTTCTTC.

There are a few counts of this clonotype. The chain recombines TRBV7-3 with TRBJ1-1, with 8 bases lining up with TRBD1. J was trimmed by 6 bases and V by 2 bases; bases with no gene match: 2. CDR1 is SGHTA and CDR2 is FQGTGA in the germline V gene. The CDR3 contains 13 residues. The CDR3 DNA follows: TGTGCCAGCAGCTTAGGACAGGGCGCTGAAGCTTTCTTT. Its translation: CASSLGQGAEAFF.

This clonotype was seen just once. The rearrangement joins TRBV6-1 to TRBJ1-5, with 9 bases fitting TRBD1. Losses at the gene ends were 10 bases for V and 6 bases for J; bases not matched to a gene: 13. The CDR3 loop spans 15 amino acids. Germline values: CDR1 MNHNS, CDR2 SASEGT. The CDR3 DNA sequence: TGTGCCACCCAGAAGGGGGACAGGGAAACTCAGCCCCAGCATTTT. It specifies CATQKGDRETQPQHF.

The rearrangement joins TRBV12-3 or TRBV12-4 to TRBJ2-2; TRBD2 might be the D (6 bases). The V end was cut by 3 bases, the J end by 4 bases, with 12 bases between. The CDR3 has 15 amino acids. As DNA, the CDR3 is TGTGCCAGCAGTTTCGAGCGGGCGCTCACCGGGGAGCTGTTTTTT. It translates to CASSFERALTGELFF.

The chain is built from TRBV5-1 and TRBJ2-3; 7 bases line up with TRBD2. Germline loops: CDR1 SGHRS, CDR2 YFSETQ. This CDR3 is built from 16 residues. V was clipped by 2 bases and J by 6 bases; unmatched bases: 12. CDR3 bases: TGCGCCAGCAGCTTCACAGCGGGAAGTATTTCGGATACGCAGTATTTT. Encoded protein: CASSFTAGSISDTQYF.

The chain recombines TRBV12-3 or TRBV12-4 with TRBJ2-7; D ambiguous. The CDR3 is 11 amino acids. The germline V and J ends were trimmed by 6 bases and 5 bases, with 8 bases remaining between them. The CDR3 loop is CASRGIDEQYF. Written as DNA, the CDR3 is TGTGCCAGCAGGGGCATCGACGAGCAGTACTTC.

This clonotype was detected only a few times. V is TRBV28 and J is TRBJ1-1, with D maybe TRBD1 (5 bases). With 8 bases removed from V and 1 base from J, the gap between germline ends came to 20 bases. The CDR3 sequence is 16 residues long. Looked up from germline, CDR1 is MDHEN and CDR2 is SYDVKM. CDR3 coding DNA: TGTGCCAGCCGATTACTCGGGGGAAGGGGGAACACTGAAGCTTTCTTT. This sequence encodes CASRLLGGRGNTEAFF.